Presented here are 26 T cell receptor beta chains from one specimen sequenced in a study of T-cell reconstitution after alpha-beta-depleted transplantation in children. Preparation of the TCRbeta library involved a method that used unique molecular identifiers. TCRdb reanalysed the PCR reads using MiXCR and keeps one entry per CDR3 protein. The table records a few hundred thousand distinct CDR3 sequences, over 10% of them present only once. Sequenced here: PBMCs, mostly from graft donor cells, sampled 360 days after TCRalphabeta/CD19-depleted stem cell transplant. Receptors originate from a male patient aged 10 to 17 who had a stem cell transplant for acute myeloid leukemia, so the T cells may come from the graft donor.

Note on this clonotype: The conserved phenylalanine or tryptophan is not found at the CDR3 terminus, so this likely reflects a read error. The V call is TRBV7-2, the J call TRBJ2-1; D is unclear. V lost 2 bases to trimming and J lost 11 bases, with 4 bases between them. The germline V gene encodes CDR1 SGHTA and CDR2 FQGNSA. The CDR3 covers 10 residues. As DNA, the CDR3 is TGTGCCAGCAGCTTATCGCAGCAGTTCTCC. It yields the protein CASSLSQQFS.

This clonotype came up many times. This chain links TRBV7-2 with TRBJ2-7; TRBD2 agrees at 9 bases. V lost 2 bases, J lost 5 bases, and 4 bases stayed unmatched. The CDR3 is 14 residues long. The germline V gene has CDR1 SGHTA and CDR2 FQGNSA. The CDR3 protein is CASSLLAGIDEQYF. The CDR3 DNA follows: TGTGCCAGCAGCTTACTAGCGGGAATAGACGAGCAGTACTTC.

In this sample, this clonotype turned up a few times. DNA for the CDR3: TGTGCCAGTGGGGGGCAAACCTACGAGCAGTACTTC. Protein sequence: CASGGQTYEQYF. The chain joins TRBV10-3 to TRBJ2-7; D tentatively reads TRBD1 or TRBD2 (6 bases each). The CDR3 spans 12 residues. Between the trimmed V and J ends, which lost 10 bases and 2 bases, there was a span of 12 bases. The V gene's germline CDR1 is ENHRY and CDR2 SYGVKD.

This clonotype showed up many times. The rearrangement joins TRBV7-9 to TRBJ2-5, with D maybe TRBD2 (6 bases). V lost 1 base, J lost 5 bases, and 17 bases lay in between. The germline gives CDR1 SEHNR, CDR2 FQNEAQ (reference sequence). CDR3 length: 16 residues. CDR3 DNA: TGTGCCAGCAGCTTAGTGGGAGGACATCTGGTGGAGACCCAGTACTTC. Translation gives CASSLVGGHLVETQYF.

The chain combines TRBV20-1 with TRBJ2-3, with unresolved D. V gave up 3 bases and J gave up 0 bases, with 10 bases separating them. The germline V gene has CDR1 DFQATT and CDR2 SNEGSKA (reference sequence). The CDR3 is made up of 14 amino acids. In DNA form, the CDR3 reads TGCAGTGCTAGGGAAGGGTCTAGCACAGATACGCAGTATTTT. It codes for CSAREGSSTDTQYF.

This clonotype was counted between two and nine times. The chain uses TRBV29-1 and TRBJ2-7; tentatively, D is TRBD1 (5 bases). CDR3 size: 11 residues. V was cut by 7 bases and J by 0 bases, with 7 bases left in between. Germline V CDR1 and CDR2: SQVTM, ANQGSEA. The CDR3 sequence: CSATVSYEQYF. CDR3 bases: TGCAGCGCGACAGTCTCCTACGAGCAGTACTTC.

The V and J genes are TRBV27 and TRBJ2-7; D not resolved. Germline-derived CDR1 and CDR2 are MNHEY and SMNVEV (reference sequence). CDR3 size: 18 residues. V dropped 6 bases and J dropped 0 bases, with 24 bases sitting between them. The CDR3 protein is CASRPPLRPAVSSYEQYF. In nucleotides, the CDR3 is TGTGCCAGCAGACCCCCCCTAAGGCCGGCGGTTAGCTCCTACGAGCAGTACTTC.

The chain links TRBV29-1 to TRBJ2-2; D uncertain. This CDR3 region has 15 residues. Trimming shortened V by 1 base and J by 4 bases, and 13 bases separated the two germline ends. In germline, CDR1 is SQVTM, CDR2 ANQGSEA. As DNA, the CDR3 is TGCAGCGTTGAAGGAACCCAGTCGGGCACCGGGGAGCTGTTTTTT. Amino acids: CSVEGTQSGTGELFF.

This rearrangement joins TRBV5-1 to TRBJ1-5; 8 bases match TRBD1. The CDR3 is made up of 15 amino acids. Germline V gene sequence: CDR1 SGHRS, CDR2 YFSETQ. V was pared by 2 bases and J by 4 bases, with 5 bases of the junction left unmatched. The CDR3 DNA reads as TGCGCCAGCAGCTTCGGGACAGGAGAAAATCAGCCCCAGCATTTT. Protein sequence: CASSFGTGENQPQHF.

The table lists this clonotype with many counts. The chain has TRBV5-1 and TRBJ2-7; D ambiguous. Germline CDR1 SGHRS, CDR2 YFSETQ. The CDR3 contains 13 residues. Trimming left V 2 bases short and J 6 bases short, with 12 bases between. CDR3 loop: CASSLTPRVEQYF. DNA of the CDR3: TGCGCCAGCAGCTTAACTCCTAGGGTCGAGCAGTACTTC.

The genes are TRBV7-6 and TRBJ2-2; D is perhaps TRBD2 (5 bases). V lost 3 bases to trimming and J lost 7 bases, with 9 bases between them. Germline CDR1 reads SGHVS; CDR2 reads FNYEAQ. This CDR3 comprises 13 residues. CDR3 in amino acids: CASSLRVHGELFF. The CDR3 DNA sequence: TGTGCCAGCAGCTTGAGGGTCCACGGGGAGCTGTTTTTT.

This clonotype has just a few counts. The gene calls are TRBV7-3 and TRBJ2-1, with no clear D. This CDR3 spans 14 amino acids. CDR1 is SGHTA, CDR2 FQGTGA, per germline. Trimming left V 5 bases short and J 2 bases short, with 10 bases between. The CDR3 loop reads CASSQTVTYNEQFF. The CDR3 DNA follows: TGTGCCAGCAGCCAAACAGTTACCTACAATGAGCAGTTCTTC.

The chain combines TRBV5-1 with TRBJ1-4; weak D call: TRBD1 (5 bases). Germline CDR1 reads SGHRS; CDR2 reads YFSETQ. The CDR3 is 14 residues long. Trimming stripped 6 bases from V and 0 bases from J, with 9 bases between. CDR3 sequence (DNA): TGCGCCAGCAAGGAGGGGTCAACTAATGAAAAACTGTTTTTT. It encodes CASKEGSTNEKLFF.

At least ten counts were recorded for this clonotype. The rearrangement joins TRBV7-2 to TRBJ2-7, with 9 bases lining up with TRBD2. Germline-derived CDR1 and CDR2 are SGHTA and FQGNSA. The ends lost 5 bases at V and 3 bases at J; junction bases unmatched: 11. The CDR3 is made up of 16 amino acids. This CDR3 is CASSRRRGSGSYEQYF. CDR3 in DNA: TGTGCCAGCAGCCGACGCCGAGGTAGCGGGAGCTACGAGCAGTACTTC.

This clonotype was recorded only once. CDR3 in DNA: TGTGCCATCAGTGATGCCCCGGCTGGGGAAACCAATGGCTACACCTTC. Translation: CAISDAPAGETNGYTF. J is TRBJ1-2 and V is TRBV10-3, with D hard to call. V lost 3 bases, J lost 6 bases, and 20 bases lay in between. This CDR3 spans 16 amino acids. Germline V gene lookup returns CDR1 ENHRY and CDR2 SYGVKD.

This clonotype came up once. V is TRBV5-1 and J is TRBJ2-7, with D perhaps TRBD1 or TRBD2 (5 bases each). Germline CDR1 is SGHRS and CDR2 is YFSETQ. The CDR3 runs to 15 residues. Trimming removed 0 bases from V and 7 bases from J, with 17 bases in between. In nucleotides, the CDR3 is TGCGCCAGCAGCTTGGGGGGACGGTCCCCAGGGGAGCAGTACTTC. As protein: CASSLGGRSPGEQYF.

This clonotype has more than one count but fewer than ten. The chain combines TRBV10-2 with TRBJ2-7, with D maybe TRBD1 (5 bases). This CDR3 has 13 residues. CDR1 is WSHSY and CDR2 is SAAADI in the germline V gene. Trimming cost V 7 bases and J 1 base, with 11 bases left between them. DNA of the CDR3: TGCGCCAGCACCAGGACATTTTCCTACGAGCAGTACTTC. It encodes CASTRTFSYEQYF.

The chain carries TRBV29-1 and TRBJ2-1; tentative D call: TRBD2 (5 bases). Per germline, CDR1 SQVTM and CDR2 ANQGSEA. This CDR3 region has 13 residues. Trimming stripped 3 bases from V and 7 bases from J, with 13 bases between. This CDR3 reads CSVDRTPGNEQFF. CDR3 DNA: TGCAGCGTTGACAGGACCCCGGGGAATGAGCAGTTCTTC.

The chain recombines TRBV29-1 with TRBJ2-2; TRBD1 aligns across 11 bases. V trimming: 4 bases; J trimming: 4 bases; junction bases outside the gene matches: 5. The CDR3 spans 15 residues. Germline V CDR1 and CDR2: SQVTM, ANQGSEA. This CDR3 reads CSVGTGGFVTGELFF. In nucleotides, the CDR3 is TGCAGCGTTGGGACAGGGGGCTTTGTCACCGGGGAGCTGTTTTTT.

As for this clonotype: Sequence at one end of the junction differs from germline and may be a read error. The gene calls are TRBV7-7 and TRBJ2-5, with 7 positions matching TRBD1. CDR3 size: 16 residues. The germline CDR1 and CDR2 sequences are SSHAT and FNYEAQ (reference sequence). CDR3 residues: CASSLEFGRGIETQYF. CDR3 bases: TGTGCTAGCAGCTTAGAATTCGGCAGGGGGATCGAGACCCAGTACTTC.

This clonotype was counted at least ten times. J is TRBJ2-1 and V is TRBV6-2 or TRBV6-3, with D unresolved. This CDR3 comprises 13 residues. The V and J ends lost 2 bases and 8 bases respectively, with 10 bases between them. Per germline, CDR1 MNHEY and CDR2 SVGEGT. The CDR3 protein is CASSYSWAHEQFF. In DNA, the CDR3 is TGTGCCAGCAGTTACAGTTGGGCCCATGAGCAGTTCTTC.

The chain is built from TRBV4-2 and TRBJ1-5; D perhaps matches TRBD1 (5 bases). CDR1 and CDR2 (germline): LGHNA, YNFKEQ. Trimming removed 0 bases at V and 1 base at J, with 19 bases between. This CDR3 has 19 residues. The CDR3 reads CASSQDRRGRAGSNQPQHF. The DNA of the CDR3 is TGTGCCAGCAGCCAAGATAGGAGGGGCAGGGCGGGAAGCAATCAGCCCCAGCATTTT.

The chain recombines TRBV6-2 or TRBV6-3 with TRBJ2-1, with 10 bases lining up with TRBD2. Germline assignment: CDR1 MNHEY and CDR2 SVGEGT. CDR3 length equals 14 residues. The V gene end was trimmed by 5 bases and the J gene end by 8 bases; junction bases not matched to a gene: 6. The CDR3 DNA sequence: TGTGCCAGCAGTGTCCTAGCGGGAGACGATGAGCAGTTCTTC. This translates into CASSVLAGDDEQFF.

This clonotype was recorded a few times. The chain is built from TRBV12-3 or TRBV12-4 and TRBJ2-2; 9 positions agree with TRBD1. The CDR3 length is 15 residues. Trimming removed 7 bases from V and 6 bases from J; junction bases left unmatched: 9. CDR3 protein: CASNFGQGQAGELFF. The CDR3 DNA sequence: TGTGCCAGCAATTTTGGACAGGGGCAAGCCGGGGAGCTGTTTTTT.

This clonotype showed up many times. CDR3 sequence reads: CASTPPGTGGIFGGNQPQHF. Written as DNA, the CDR3 is TGTGCCAGCACTCCACCTGGGACAGGGGGAATTTTTGGGGGCAATCAGCCCCAGCATTTT. The rearrangement links TRBV28 to TRBJ1-5; 11 positions match TRBD1. The CDR3 is 20 amino acids. V dropped 7 bases and J dropped 2; count of bases not matched to a gene: 19. CDR1 is MDHEN and CDR2 is SYDVKM in the germline V gene.

This clonotype was detected a few times. This rearrangement joins TRBV27 to TRBJ1-2; 9 bases agree with TRBD1. CDR1 and CDR2 (germline): MNHEY, SMNVEV (reference sequence). The CDR3 is 17 residues long. J was trimmed by 4 bases and V by 2 bases; bases with no gene match: 11. The CDR3 loop reads CASSLQPGTGTPYGYTF. The CDR3 DNA reads as TGTGCCAGCAGTTTACAACCCGGGACAGGGACACCCTATGGCTACACCTTC.